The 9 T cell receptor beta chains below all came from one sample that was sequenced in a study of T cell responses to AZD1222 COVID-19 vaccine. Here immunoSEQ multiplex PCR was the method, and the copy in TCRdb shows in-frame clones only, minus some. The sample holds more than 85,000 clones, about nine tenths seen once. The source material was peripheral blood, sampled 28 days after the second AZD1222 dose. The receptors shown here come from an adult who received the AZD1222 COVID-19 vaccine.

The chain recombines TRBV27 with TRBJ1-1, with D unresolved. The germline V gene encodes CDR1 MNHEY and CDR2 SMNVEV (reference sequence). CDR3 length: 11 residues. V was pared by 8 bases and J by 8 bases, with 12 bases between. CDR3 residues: CASSGLGEAFF. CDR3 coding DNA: TGTGCCAGCTCAGGACTGGGAGAAGCTTTCTTT.

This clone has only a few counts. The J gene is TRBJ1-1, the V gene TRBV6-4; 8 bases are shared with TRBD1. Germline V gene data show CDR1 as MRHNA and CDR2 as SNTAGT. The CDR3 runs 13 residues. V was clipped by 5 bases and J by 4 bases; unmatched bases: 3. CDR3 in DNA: TGTGCCAGCAGTATGACAGGGGCCACTGAAGCTTTCTTT. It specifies CASSMTGATEAFF.

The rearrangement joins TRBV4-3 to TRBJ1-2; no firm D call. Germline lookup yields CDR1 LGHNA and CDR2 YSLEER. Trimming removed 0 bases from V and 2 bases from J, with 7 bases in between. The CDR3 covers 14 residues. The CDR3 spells CASSQDSGNYGYTF. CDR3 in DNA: TGCGCCAGCAGCCAAGACTCCGGGAACTATGGCTACACCTTC.

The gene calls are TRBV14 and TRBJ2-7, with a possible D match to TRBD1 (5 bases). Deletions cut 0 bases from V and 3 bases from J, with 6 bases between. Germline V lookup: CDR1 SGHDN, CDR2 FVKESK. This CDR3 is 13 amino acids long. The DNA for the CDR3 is TGTGCCAGCAGCCAAGATCAGGGCTACGAGCAGTACTTC. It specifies CASSQDQGYEQYF.

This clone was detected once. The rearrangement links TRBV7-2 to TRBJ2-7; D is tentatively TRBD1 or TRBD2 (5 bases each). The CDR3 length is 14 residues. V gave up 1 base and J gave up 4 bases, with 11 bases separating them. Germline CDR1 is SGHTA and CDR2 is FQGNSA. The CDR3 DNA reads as TGTGCCAGCAGCTTAGTCGGGACCAATTACGAGCAGTACTTC. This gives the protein CASSLVGTNYEQYF.

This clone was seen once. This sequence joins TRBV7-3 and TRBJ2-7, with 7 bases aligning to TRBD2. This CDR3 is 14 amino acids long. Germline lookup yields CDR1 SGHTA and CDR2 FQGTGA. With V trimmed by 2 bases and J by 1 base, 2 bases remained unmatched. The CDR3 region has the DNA TGTGCCAGCAGCTTAGGCGGGGGATCCTACGAGCAGTACTTC. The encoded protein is CASSLGGGSYEQYF.

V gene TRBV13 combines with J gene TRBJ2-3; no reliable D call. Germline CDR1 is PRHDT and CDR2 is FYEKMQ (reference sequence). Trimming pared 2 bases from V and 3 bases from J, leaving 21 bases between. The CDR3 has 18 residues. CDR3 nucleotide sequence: TGTGCCAGCAGCTTATTAGGTAGTCCCGTTAGTGGGACAGATACGCAGTATTTT. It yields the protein CASSLLGSPVSGTDTQYF. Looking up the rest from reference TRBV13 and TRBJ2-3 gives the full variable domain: AAGVIQSPRHLIKEKRETATLKCYPIPRHDTVYWYQQGPGQDPQFLISFYEKMQSDKGSIPDRFSAQQFSDYHSELNMSSLELGDSALYFCASSLLGSPVSGTDTQYFGPGTRLTVL.

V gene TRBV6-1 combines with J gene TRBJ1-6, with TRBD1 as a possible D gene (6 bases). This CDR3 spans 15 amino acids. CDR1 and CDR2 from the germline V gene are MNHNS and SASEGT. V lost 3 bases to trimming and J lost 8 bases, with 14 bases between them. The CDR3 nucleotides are TGTGCCAGCAGTGACAGGGGTTTTCCTTATTCACCCCTCCACTTT. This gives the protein CASSDRGFPYSPLHF.

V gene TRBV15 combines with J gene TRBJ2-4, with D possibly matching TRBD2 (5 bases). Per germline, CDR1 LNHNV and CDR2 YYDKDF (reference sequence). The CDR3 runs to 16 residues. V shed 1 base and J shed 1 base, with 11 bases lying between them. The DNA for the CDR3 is TGTGCCACCAGCAGAGTGTTGACGGGGGCCAAAAACATTCAGTACTTC. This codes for CATSRVLTGAKNIQYF.